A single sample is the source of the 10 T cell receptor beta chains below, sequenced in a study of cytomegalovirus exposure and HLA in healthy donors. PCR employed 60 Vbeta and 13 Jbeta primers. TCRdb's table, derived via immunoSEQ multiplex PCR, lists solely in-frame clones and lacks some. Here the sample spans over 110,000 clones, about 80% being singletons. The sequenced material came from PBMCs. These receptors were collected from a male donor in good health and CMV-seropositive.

Written as DNA, the CDR3 is TGTGCCAGCAGCAGGGGACTAGCAGTGGAGACCCAGTACTTC. It encodes CASSRGLAVETQYF. The rearrangement joins TRBV13 to TRBJ2-5, with 9 bases that match TRBD2. Germline values: CDR1 PRHDT, CDR2 FYEKMQ (reference sequence). The CDR3 totals 14 residues. J was trimmed by 5 bases and V by 5 bases; bases with no gene match: 6.

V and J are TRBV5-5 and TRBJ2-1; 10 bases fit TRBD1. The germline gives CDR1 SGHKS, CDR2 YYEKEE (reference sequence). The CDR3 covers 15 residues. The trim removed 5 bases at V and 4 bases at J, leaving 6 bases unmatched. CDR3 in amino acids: CASRRTGGQYNEQFF. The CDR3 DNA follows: TGTGCCAGCAGACGGACAGGGGGGCAGTACAATGAGCAGTTCTTC.

The CDR3 region has the DNA TGTGCCAGCAGTTTTTTCGGGCGGACTCTCACAGATACGCAGTATTTT. Translation: CASSFFGRTLTDTQYF. The chain couples TRBV28 to TRBJ2-3; tentative D call: TRBD2 (5 bases). The ends were cut back, 3 bases at V and 2 bases at J, with 15 bases in the middle. This CDR3 contains 16 residues. Germline values: CDR1 MDHEN, CDR2 SYDVKM.

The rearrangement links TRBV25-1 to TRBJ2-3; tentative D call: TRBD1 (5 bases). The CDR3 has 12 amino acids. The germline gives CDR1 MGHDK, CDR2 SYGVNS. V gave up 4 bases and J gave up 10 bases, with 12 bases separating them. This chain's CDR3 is CASSGDSLAQYF. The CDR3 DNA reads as TGTGCCAGCAGTGGTGACAGTTTGGCGCAGTATTTT.

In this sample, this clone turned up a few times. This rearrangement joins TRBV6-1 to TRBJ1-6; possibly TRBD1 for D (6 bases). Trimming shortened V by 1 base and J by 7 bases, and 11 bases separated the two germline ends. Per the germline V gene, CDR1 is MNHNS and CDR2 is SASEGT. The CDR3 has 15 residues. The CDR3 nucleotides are TGTGCCAGCAGTGAAGGGACAGCGGGAAATTCACCCCTCCACTTT. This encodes CASSEGTAGNSPLHF.

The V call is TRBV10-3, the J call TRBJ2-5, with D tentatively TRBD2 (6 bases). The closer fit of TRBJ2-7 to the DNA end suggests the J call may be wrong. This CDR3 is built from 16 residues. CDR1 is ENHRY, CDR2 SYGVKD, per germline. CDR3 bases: TGTGCCATCAGTGAGGTTTGGGCTAGCGATTCCTACGAGCAGTACTTC. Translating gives CAISEVWASDSYEQYF.

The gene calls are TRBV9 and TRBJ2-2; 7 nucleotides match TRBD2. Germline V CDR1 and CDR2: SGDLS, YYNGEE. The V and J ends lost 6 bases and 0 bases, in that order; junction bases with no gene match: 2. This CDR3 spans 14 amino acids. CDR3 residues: CASTLAANTGELFF. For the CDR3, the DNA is TGTGCCAGCACTCTAGCGGCGAACACCGGGGAGCTGTTTTTT.

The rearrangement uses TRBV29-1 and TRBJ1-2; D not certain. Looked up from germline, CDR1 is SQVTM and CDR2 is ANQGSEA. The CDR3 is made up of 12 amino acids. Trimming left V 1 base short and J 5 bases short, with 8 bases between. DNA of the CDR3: TGCAGCGTTGAAGCAGTATTTTATGGCTACACCTTC. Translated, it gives CSVEAVFYGYTF.

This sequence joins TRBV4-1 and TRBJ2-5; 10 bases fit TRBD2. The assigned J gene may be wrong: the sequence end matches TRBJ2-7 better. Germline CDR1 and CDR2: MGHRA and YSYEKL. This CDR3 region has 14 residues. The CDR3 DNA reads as TGCGCCAGCAGCCAGCCTAGCGGGAGCAACGAGCAGTACTTC. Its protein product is CASSQPSGSNEQYF.

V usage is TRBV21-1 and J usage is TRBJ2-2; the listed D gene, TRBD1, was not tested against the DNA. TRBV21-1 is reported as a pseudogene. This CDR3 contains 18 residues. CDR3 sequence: CASSKESPGGQGPGELFF. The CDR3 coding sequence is TGTGCCAGCAGCAAAGAGAGCCCAGGCGGACAGGGCCCCGGGGAGCTGTTTTTT.